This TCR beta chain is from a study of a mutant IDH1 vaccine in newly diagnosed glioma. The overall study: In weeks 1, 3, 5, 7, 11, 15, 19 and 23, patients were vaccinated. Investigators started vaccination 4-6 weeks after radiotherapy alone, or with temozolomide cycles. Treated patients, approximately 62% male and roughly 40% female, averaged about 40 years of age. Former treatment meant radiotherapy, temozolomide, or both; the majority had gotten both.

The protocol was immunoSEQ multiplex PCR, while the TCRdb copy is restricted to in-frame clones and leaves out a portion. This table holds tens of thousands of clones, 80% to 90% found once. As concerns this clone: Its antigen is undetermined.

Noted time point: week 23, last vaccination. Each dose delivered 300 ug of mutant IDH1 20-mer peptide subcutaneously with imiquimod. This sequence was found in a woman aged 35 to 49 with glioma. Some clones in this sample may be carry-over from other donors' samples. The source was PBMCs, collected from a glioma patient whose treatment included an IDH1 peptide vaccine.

CDR3 residues: CASSEWRDTGNQPQHF. CDR3 nucleotide sequence: TGTGCCAGCAGTGAGTGGCGAGATACGGGCAATCAGCCCCAGCATTTT. V usage is TRBV6-1 and J usage is TRBJ1-5; D remains unclear. The CDR3 contains 16 residues. Per the germline V gene, CDR1 is MNHNS and CDR2 is SASEGT. The germline V and J ends were trimmed by 3 bases and 2 bases, with 14 bases remaining between them.